This T cell receptor (beta chain) is from a study of cytomegalovirus exposure and HLA in healthy donors. To note about this clone: The antigen is not known.

The PCR used 60 Vbeta and 13 Jbeta primers. Assay: immunoSEQ multiplex PCR; the TCRdb copy retains only in-frame clones and omits some. The data contain 150,000 to 200,000 clones, approximately 81% of them singletons. Study results and caveats: TCR beta V segments were, for the most part, productive about 87% or about 30% of the time in an earlier analysis. TCR beta sequences reportedly predicted the HLA-A and HLA-B alleles of most subjects accurately. In a later analysis, compared with equally common non-associated chains, HLA-associated beta chains were more expanded. Among donors in an Asian-associated ancestry cluster, a later analysis reportedly found fewer N-insertions than the approximately 700-donor mean.

Material for sequencing was PBMCs. The sequence derives from a man younger than 35 in good health and CMV-seropositive.

The CDR3 nucleotides are TGTGCCAGCAGCGCACCACAGGGCCGGAACACTGAAGCTTTCTTT. This gives the protein CASSAPQGRNTEAFF. The chain links TRBV7-9 to TRBJ1-1, with a possible D match to TRBD1 (6 bases). V lost 5 bases and J 1 base, leaving 14 bases between the germline ends. Germline V CDR1 and CDR2: SEHNR, FQNEAQ (reference sequence). This CDR3 contains 15 residues.